Listed here are 29 T cell receptor beta chains from one sample, sequenced in a study of Ad26.COV2.S vaccination and SARS-CoV-2 variants. Noted treatment: around 19 received Ad26.COV2.S at low or high dose, single or two shots; about 5 received placebo; per-sample allocation not given. Samples came from day 63 after the first vaccine or placebo injection. The method was immunoSEQ multiplex PCR; TCRdb's version includes in-frame clones alone and lacks a portion of them. This table holds 200,000 to 250,000 clones, 70% to 90% found once. The sample consisted of peripheral blood, taken in a trial of Ad26.COV2.S vaccine versus placebo. These receptors came from a person aged 18 to 65 who received the Ad26.COV2.S COVID-19 vaccine or a placebo.

V and J are TRBV15 and TRBJ2-7; D possibly corresponds to TRBD1 (6 bases). The germline gives CDR1 LNHNV, CDR2 YYDKDF (reference sequence). V lost 7 bases, J lost 1 base, and 14 bases lay in between. This CDR3 is 14 amino acids long. DNA of the CDR3: TGTGCCACCACGGAGACAGGCACGTCCTACGAGCAGTACTTC. Protein sequence: CATTETGTSYEQYF.

The gene calls are TRBV28 and TRBJ1-3, with 8 bases matching TRBD1. Germline trimming cut 6 bases from V and 4 bases from J; bases unmatched to any gene: 8. The CDR3 is made up of 15 amino acids. Per germline, CDR1 MDHEN and CDR2 SYDVKM. The CDR3 DNA reads TGTGCCAGCAGCCCGGACAGGGTGACGGGAAACACCATATATTTT. Translating gives CASSPDRVTGNTIYF.

The chain uses TRBV5-6 and TRBJ2-2; D ambiguous. There are 11 residues in the CDR3. Germline CDR1 is SGHDT and CDR2 is YYEEEE. V lost 4 bases, J lost 9 bases, and 7 bases lay in between. In nucleotides, the CDR3 is TGTGCCAGCAGCGTGACAAGGGAGCTGTTTTTT. Amino acids: CASSVTRELFF. Full variable domain (rest looked up from reference TRBV5-6 and TRBJ2-2): DAGVTQSPTHLIKTRGQQVTLRCSPKSGHDTVSWYQQALGQGPQFIFQYYEEEERQRGNFPDRFSGHQFPNYSSELNVNALLLGDSALYLCASSVTRELFFGEGSRLTVL.

This sequence joins TRBV3-1 (or the pseudogene TRBV3-2) and TRBJ2-2; D is undetermined. V dropped 2 bases and J dropped 5 bases, with 9 bases sitting between them. Germline assignment: CDR1 LGHDT and CDR2 YNNKEL (reference sequence). The CDR3 has 14 residues. The CDR3 protein is CASSQRSATGELFF. The CDR3 nucleotides read TGTGCCAGCAGCCAAAGGTCAGCTACCGGGGAGCTGTTTTTT.

In its sample, this clone was seen a few times. As DNA, the CDR3 is TGTGCCACCAGCAGAGAGGGGGTGTCCTACGAGCAGTACTTC. This gives the protein CATSREGVSYEQYF. This chain joins TRBV15 and TRBJ2-7, with D perhaps being TRBD1 or TRBD2 (5 bases each). Trimming left V 0 bases short and J 1 base short, with 7 bases between. Germline CDR1 reads LNHNV; CDR2 reads YYDKDF (reference sequence). This CDR3 is 14 amino acids long.

The J gene is TRBJ1-4, the V gene TRBV28, with 12 bases aligning to TRBD1. From germline, CDR1 is MDHEN and CDR2 SYDVKM. Losses at the gene ends were 5 bases for V and 8 bases for J; bases not matched to a gene: 9. This CDR3 region has 16 residues. The CDR3 region has the DNA TGTGCCAGCAGTCCCGGGGACAGGGGGCGTCGGGAAAAACTGTTTTTT. This sequence encodes CASSPGDRGRREKLFF.

This chain joins TRBV9 and TRBJ2-1; D perhaps matches TRBD2 (6 bases). The ends were cut back, 3 bases at V and 8 bases at J, with 21 bases in the middle. The CDR3 sequence is 16 residues long. Germline V gene data show CDR1 as SGDLS and CDR2 as YYNGEE. The DNA for the CDR3 is TGTGCCAGCAGCGGAAAAGCGGGTAACTCTCCGGATGAGCAGTTCTTC. Amino acids: CASSGKAGNSPDEQFF.

This chain links TRBV11-2 with TRBJ1-3, with a tentative D call TRBD1 (5 bases). This CDR3 region has 18 residues. CDR1 SGHAT and CDR2 FQNNGV come from the germline V gene. Trimming left V 4 bases short and J 1 base short, with 20 bases between. The CDR3 spells CASSSPGTQFGSGNTIYF. The DNA for the CDR3 is TGTGCCAGCAGCTCCCCCGGGACCCAATTTGGGTCTGGAAACACCATATATTTT.

This rearrangement joins TRBV10-3 to TRBJ2-2, with D tentatively TRBD1 (6 bases). In germline, CDR1 is ENHRY, CDR2 SYGVKD. V shed 3 bases and J shed 0 bases, with 8 bases lying between them. CDR3 length equals 15 residues. The CDR3 DNA reads as TGTGCCATCAGTGAATGGACAGCGAACACCGGGGAGCTGTTTTTT. Its protein product is CAISEWTANTGELFF.

The CDR3 DNA sequence: TGTGCCTTCAGCAGGGAGGACTACAATGAGCAGTTCTTC. It specifies CAFSREDYNEQFF. The rearrangement joins TRBV30 to TRBJ2-1; a weak D match, TRBD2 (6 bases). CDR1 is GTSNPN and CDR2 is SVGIG in the germline V gene (reference sequence). Trimming removed 7 bases from V and 3 bases from J, with 13 bases in between. The CDR3 contains 13 residues.

J is TRBJ1-1 and V is TRBV30; 7 nucleotides agree with TRBD1. Trimming cost V 5 bases and J 4 bases; bases outside gene matches: 7. This CDR3 contains 13 residues. CDR1 is GTSNPN and CDR2 is SVGIG in the germline V gene (reference sequence). CDR3 region: CAWVGQASTEAFF. The CDR3 nucleotides are TGTGCCTGGGTCGGACAGGCGTCCACTGAAGCTTTCTTT.

This clone was seen only once. The J gene is TRBJ2-5, the V gene TRBV24-1, with D perhaps matching TRBD1 (5 bases). The CDR3 covers 14 residues. CDR1 and CDR2 from the germline V gene are KGHDR and SFDVKD. Trimming pared 1 base from V and 1 base from J, leaving 6 bases between. The CDR3: CATSDFRVQETQYF. The CDR3, as DNA: TGTGCCACCAGTGATTTCAGGGTCCAAGAGACCCAGTACTTC.

This clone was observed a single time. The chain recombines TRBV10-2 with TRBJ2-7; possibly TRBD2 for D (5 bases). This CDR3 comprises 14 residues. The V gene's germline CDR1 is WSHSY and CDR2 SAAADI. The V end was cut by 3 bases, the J end by 0 bases, with 9 bases between. CDR3 bases: TGCGCCAGCAGTGACAAGCGGAACTCCTACGAGCAGTACTTC. This translates into CASSDKRNSYEQYF.

CDR3 in amino acids: CASRHDVTYEQYF. CDR3 DNA sequence: TGTGCCAGCAGGCACGACGTCACCTACGAGCAGTACTTC. The chain carries TRBV12-3 or TRBV12-4 and TRBJ2-7, with D hard to call. Deletions cut 6 bases from V and 2 bases from J, with 11 bases between. This CDR3 region has 13 residues.

The gene calls are TRBV6-1 and TRBJ1-2, with D hard to call. V lost 3 bases, J lost 4 bases, and 6 bases lay in between. Germline V lookup: CDR1 MNHNS, CDR2 SASEGT. The CDR3 spans 12 residues. CDR3 sequence: CASSDSIYGYTF. CDR3 coding DNA: TGTGCCAGCAGTGACAGCATCTATGGCTACACCTTC.

This sequence joins TRBV18 and TRBJ2-5; 10 bases fit TRBD2. Trimming took 6 bases from V and 7 from J; bases not matched to a gene: 14. Germline V gene sequence: CDR1 KGHSH, CDR2 LQKENI. The CDR3 is 16 amino acids. The CDR3 loop reads CASSPGTSASPGTQYF. CDR3 DNA sequence: TGTGCCAGCTCTCCCGGGACTAGCGCGTCCCCGGGGACCCAGTACTTC.

This chain links TRBV5-6 with TRBJ2-7; 8 bases align to TRBD1. Trimming cost V 2 bases and J 4 bases; bases outside gene matches: 5. The CDR3 length is 14 residues. CDR1 is SGHDT, CDR2 YYEEEE, per germline. The CDR3 DNA reads as TGTGCCAGCAGCTTCGGGACAGGTATTTACGAGCAGTACTTC. Translation: CASSFGTGIYEQYF.

This chain connects TRBV27 to TRBJ2-7; 7 bases are a match to TRBD1. Germline V gives CDR1 MNHEY, CDR2 SMNVEV (reference sequence). Trimming removed 3 bases from V and 2 bases from J; junction bases left unmatched: 7. This CDR3 has 15 residues. The CDR3 nucleotides are TGTGCCAGCAGTTTCGAGACAGGGCACGCCTACGAGCAGTACTTC. Residues: CASSFETGHAYEQYF.

This clone came up a few times. The chain combines TRBV5-1 with TRBJ2-1; D is unresolved. Germline V CDR1 and CDR2: SGHRS, YFSETQ. The CDR3 is 15 amino acids. V lost 2 bases to trimming and J lost 3 bases, with 12 bases between them. CDR3 residues: CASSFEEWRYNEQFF. CDR3 nucleotide sequence: TGCGCCAGCAGCTTTGAGGAATGGCGCTACAATGAGCAGTTCTTC. Drawing the rest from reference TRBV5-1 and TRBJ2-1, the complete variable domain is KAGVTQTPRYLIKTRGQQVTLSCSPISGHRSVSWYQQTPGQGLQFLFEYFSETQRNKGNFPGRFSGRQFSNSRSEMNVSTLELGDSALYLCASSFEEWRYNEQFFGPGTRLTVL.

The chain joins TRBV3-1 (or the pseudogene TRBV3-2) to TRBJ1-3, with 9 bases identical to TRBD1. This CDR3 is built from 16 residues. The V segment lost 2 bases and the J segment 4 bases; nucleotides outside the gene matches: 6. CDR1 LGHDT and CDR2 YNNKEL come from the germline V gene (reference sequence). CDR3 nucleotides: TGTGCCAGCAGCCAAATCACAGGGGGCTTAGGAAACACCATATATTTT. Encoded protein: CASSQITGGLGNTIYF.

This clone was detected once. This chain joins TRBV5-5 and TRBJ2-1; D perhaps matches TRBD2 (6 bases). This CDR3 contains 14 residues. CDR1 SGHKS and CDR2 YYEKEE come from the germline V gene (reference sequence). V lost 4 bases and J 4 bases, leaving 12 bases between the germline ends. In DNA form, the CDR3 reads TGTGCCAGCAGCGTGACTAGTGCTTACAATGAGCAGTTCTTC. Protein product: CASSVTSAYNEQFF.

The V call is TRBV11-3, the J call TRBJ2-3, with D perhaps given as TRBD1 or TRBD2 (5 bases each). V was clipped by 4 bases and J by 4 bases, with 9 bases between them. This CDR3 has 13 amino acids. Germline V gene sequence: CDR1 SGHNT, CDR2 YENEEA. CDR3 sequence (DNA): TGTGCCAGCAGCTCAGGGAGTGCAGATACGCAGTATTTT. This codes for CASSSGSADTQYF.

CDR3 region: CASSPYRGTGGQGQYF. CDR3 in DNA: TGTGCCAGCAGCCCCTACCGAGGGACAGGGGGGCAAGGGCAGTACTTC. The rearrangement links TRBV11-2 to TRBJ2-7; 11 positions agree with TRBD1. V shed 5 bases and J 9 bases; nucleotides not matched to a gene: 15. The CDR3 length is 16 residues. CDR1 and CDR2 from the germline V gene are SGHAT and FQNNGV.

This chain joins TRBV11-2 and TRBJ2-7, with D maybe TRBD1 (6 bases). The CDR3 has 13 residues. Trimming cost V 4 bases and J 6 bases, with 13 bases left between them. CDR1 and CDR2 from the germline V gene are SGHAT and FQNNGV. The CDR3 DNA sequence: TGTGCCAGCAGCTCCGTTACAGGGAGCGAGCAGTACTTC. It encodes CASSSVTGSEQYF. Full variable domain (missing parts from reference TRBV11-2 and TRBJ2-7): EAGVAQSPRYKIIEKRQSVAFWCNPISGHATLYWYQQILGQGPKLLIQFQNNGVVDDSQLPKDRFSAERLKGVDSTLKIQPAKLEDSAVYLCASSSVTGSEQYFGPGTRLTVT.

Here the CDR3 DNA reads TGTGCCAGCAGTTTTCCGGGACATTACAATCAGCCCCAGCATTTT. Translating gives CASSFPGHYNQPQHF. V is TRBV28 and J is TRBJ1-5, with D perhaps TRBD1 (6 bases). This CDR3 is built from 15 residues. Germline V gene data show CDR1 as MDHEN and CDR2 as SYDVKM. Trimming stripped 3 bases from V and 3 bases from J, with 12 bases between.

The chain uses TRBV19 and TRBJ1-2; no clear D. CDR3 length: 14 residues. CDR1 and CDR2 (germline): LNHDA, SQIVND (reference sequence). Deletions cut 6 bases from V and 3 bases from J, with 14 bases between. Here the CDR3 DNA reads TGTGCCAGTAGCACCCGAGGGCAGCACTATGGCTACACCTTC. This gives the protein CASSTRGQHYGYTF.

This sequence joins TRBV29-1 and TRBJ2-5; 12 nucleotides agree with TRBD1. The CDR3 consists of 14 residues. V lost 5 bases and J lost 7; bases outside the gene matches: 8. The germline V gene encodes CDR1 SQVTM and CDR2 ANQGSEA. Written as DNA, the CDR3 is TGCAGCGTTTCGGGACAGGGGGCTTTCTGGACCCAGTACTTC. It specifies CSVSGQGAFWTQYF.

This clone has a handful of counts. This chain joins TRBV5-6 and TRBJ1-5; D is unclear. Trimming took off 0 bases at V and 0 bases at J, with 7 bases between the two ends. Germline CDR1 is SGHDT and CDR2 is YYEEEE. The CDR3 sequence is 15 residues long. CDR3 loop: CASSLGIHSNQPQHF. CDR3 coding DNA: TGTGCCAGCAGCTTGGGAATCCATAGCAATCAGCCCCAGCATTTT.

The V gene is TRBV12-3 or TRBV12-4, the J gene TRBJ2-7, with D maybe TRBD2 (5 bases). V lost 6 bases and J lost 4, with 10 bases in between. CDR3 size: 12 residues. Written as DNA, the CDR3 is TGTGCCAGCAGCCCGGACTTTTACGAGCAGTACTTC. Protein product: CASSPDFYEQYF.